Listed here are 29 T cell receptor beta chains from one sample, sequenced in a study of Ad26.COV2.S vaccination and SARS-CoV-2 variants. Treatment reported: about 20 received Ad26.COV2.S at low or high dose, single or two shots; 5 received placebo; per-sample allocation not given. Specimens were obtained on day 63 following the first vaccine or placebo injection. This table comes from immunoSEQ multiplex PCR, and its TCRdb copy is limited to in-frame clones, with some not included. The repertoire consists of roughly 400,000 clones, with 90% occurring once and the leading ten covering about 4.4%. The sequencing here drew on peripheral blood, taken in a trial of Ad26.COV2.S vaccine versus placebo. These receptors all stem from a person aged 18-60 years who received the Ad26.COV2.S COVID-19 vaccine or a placebo.

This chain links TRBV5-6 with TRBJ2-1; 8 bases are shared with TRBD2. The germline V gene has CDR1 SGHDT and CDR2 YYEEEE. Losses at the gene ends were 3 bases for V and 8 bases for J; bases not matched to a gene: 13. This CDR3 has 16 amino acids. CDR3 in DNA: TGTGCCAGCAGCTCCACGGGGGCGGGAGGTGAGGATGAGCAGTTCTTC. Protein sequence: CASSSTGAGGEDEQFF.

The V and J genes are TRBV7-2 and TRBJ2-7; 8 nucleotides agree with TRBD1. CDR1 is SGHTA and CDR2 is FQGNSA in the germline V gene. V was clipped by 1 base and J by 4 bases; unmatched bases: 6. The CDR3 contains 15 residues. The DNA for the CDR3 is TGTGCCAGCAGCTTAGGGGGTGGACAGGGATACGAGCAGTACTTC. Translated: CASSLGGGQGYEQYF.

In DNA form, the CDR3 reads TGCGCCAGCAGCCAAGACGGAGGACTCTCCTACGAGCAGTACTTC. It encodes CASSQDGGLSYEQYF. The chain joins TRBV4-3 to TRBJ2-7; TRBD2 might be the D (5 bases). V was pared by 0 bases and J by 0 bases, with 9 bases between. CDR1 LGHNA and CDR2 YSLEER come from the germline V gene. The CDR3 runs to 15 residues.

This chain links TRBV7-9 with TRBJ2-7; 13 bases fit TRBD2. Trimming removed 3 bases from V and 5 bases from J; junction bases left unmatched: 10. The CDR3 extends over 17 amino acids. CDR1 is SEHNR, CDR2 FQNEAQ, per germline (reference sequence). The chain's CDR3 is CASSFGTSGAPSDEQYF. CDR3 bases: TGTGCCAGCAGCTTTGGGACTAGCGGGGCGCCCAGCGACGAGCAGTACTTC. Drawing the rest from reference TRBV7-9 and TRBJ2-7, the complete variable domain is DTGVSQNPRHKITKRGQNVTFRCDPISEHNRLYWYRQTLGQGPEFLTYFQNEAQLEKSRLLSDRFSAERPKGSFSTLEIQRTEQGDSAMYLCASSFGTSGAPSDEQYFGPGTRLTVT.

The V call is TRBV13, the J call TRBJ1-2; 9 bases are a match to TRBD1. The length of the CDR3 is 14 residues. CDR1 and CDR2 (germline): PRHDT, FYEKMQ (reference sequence). The J segment lost 7 bases and the V segment lost 4 bases, leaving 7 bases of the junction unmatched. As DNA, the CDR3 is TGTGCCAGCAGCTCAACCGGGACAGGGTCTGGCTACACCTTC. This translates into CASSSTGTGSGYTF.

The chain couples TRBV11-3 to TRBJ1-6, with a possible D match to TRBD1 (6 bases). This CDR3 region has 15 residues. From germline, CDR1 is SGHNT and CDR2 YENEEA. Trimming cost V 0 bases and J 7 bases, with 10 bases left between them. Written as DNA, the CDR3 is TGTGCCAGCAGCTTAGACGCAGGGGAAAATTCACCCCTCCACTTT. Its protein is CASSLDAGENSPLHF.

About this clone itself: Other DNA sequences in this specimen translate into the identical CDR3. This chain connects TRBV28 to TRBJ2-7, with 8 bases fitting TRBD2. Losses at the gene ends were 6 bases for V and 0 bases for J; bases not matched to a gene: 4. The CDR3 length is 14 residues. Germline CDR1 and CDR2: MDHEN and SYDVKM. CDR3 sequence: CASRRGGSSYEQYF. The DNA for the CDR3 is TGTGCCAGCAGGCGCGGGGGGAGCTCCTACGAGCAGTACTTC. The full variable domain, in which reference TRBV28 and TRBJ2-7 provide the parts outside the CDR3, is DVKVTQSSRYLVKRTGEKVFLECVQDMDHENMFWYRQDPGLGLRLIYFSYDVKMKEKGDIPEGYSVSREKKERFSLILESASTNQTSMYLCASRRGGSSYEQYFGPGTRLTVT.

The count of this clone is one. The chain has TRBV28 and TRBJ2-1, with 7 bases matching TRBD1. With 6 bases clipped from V and 7 bases from J, the junction kept 6 bases outside the gene matches. The germline CDR1 and CDR2 sequences are MDHEN and SYDVKM. This CDR3 spans 13 amino acids. The CDR3 sequence is CASRQPGQNEQFF. CDR3 DNA sequence: TGTGCCAGCAGACAACCGGGACAGAATGAGCAGTTCTTC.

This clone has a single count. Other DNA variants within this sample encode the same CDR3. The gene calls are TRBV4-1 and TRBJ2-7; 10 bases line up with TRBD1. The germline gives CDR1 MGHRA, CDR2 YSYEKL. This CDR3 has 14 amino acids. Trimming removed 1 base from V and 4 bases from J; junction bases left unmatched: 1. This chain's CDR3 is CASSQGQGAYEQYF. The CDR3, as DNA: TGCGCCAGCAGCCAAGGACAGGGGGCGTACGAGCAGTACTTC.

This chain uses TRBV7-6 with TRBJ1-6; D gene ambiguous. Germline V gene data show CDR1 as SGHVS and CDR2 as FNYEAQ. This CDR3 contains 15 residues. Trimming removed 4 bases from V and 6 bases from J, with 13 bases in between. The CDR3 DNA follows: TGTGCCAGCAGCTCCTTGAATCAGCGTAATTCACCCCTCCACTTT. Its translation is CASSSLNQRNSPLHF.

The rearrangement joins TRBV30 to TRBJ1-3, with a possible D match to TRBD1 (6 bases). The germline V and J ends were trimmed by 3 bases and 3 bases, with 15 bases remaining between them. This CDR3 spans 15 amino acids. Germline CDR1 GTSNPN, CDR2 SVGIG (reference sequence). The CDR3 region has the DNA TGTGCCTGGAGCGAGGGGGGGACTCGTGGAAACACCATATATTTT. It is translated as CAWSEGGTRGNTIYF.

This chain links TRBV7-2 with TRBJ2-7, with TRBD1 matching 8 bases. Trimming removed 3 bases from V and 3 bases from J; junction bases left unmatched: 10. The germline CDR1 and CDR2 sequences are SGHTA and FQGNSA. The CDR3 consists of 16 residues. CDR3 in amino acids: CASSLGFRGHGYEQYF. The CDR3 nucleotides read TGTGCCAGCAGCTTGGGGTTCAGGGGGCACGGCTACGAGCAGTACTTC. The complete variable domain, with remaining parts taken from reference TRBV7-2 and TRBJ2-7, reads GAGVSQSPSNKVTEKGKDVELRCDPISGHTALYWYRQSLGQGLEFLIYFQGNSAPDKSGLPSDRFSAERTGGSVSTLTIQRTQQEDSAVYLCASSLGFRGHGYEQYFGPGTRLTVT.

This chain links TRBV4-3 with TRBJ2-3; perhaps TRBD1 as D (6 bases). V was pared by 0 bases and J by 3 bases, with 16 bases between. Germline V lookup: CDR1 LGHNA, CDR2 YSLEER. CDR3 length: 17 residues. CDR3 bases: TGCGCCAGCAGCCAAGACCGCCGCTACAGGGCGACAGATACGCAGTATTTT. Protein sequence: CASSQDRRYRATDTQYF.

The chain is built from TRBV10-3 and TRBJ2-1, with 12 bases aligning to TRBD1. The CDR3 has 15 amino acids. J was trimmed by 8 bases and V by 6 bases; bases with no gene match: 8. CDR1 is ENHRY and CDR2 is SYGVKD in the germline V gene. The CDR3 protein is CAIRQPGQGAYEQFF. CDR3 in DNA: TGTGCCATCAGACAGCCGGGACAGGGGGCCTATGAGCAGTTCTTC.

CDR3 in amino acids: CASSFLGTSASYEQYF. The CDR3 DNA follows: TGTGCCAGCAGCTTCCTCGGGACTAGCGCCTCCTACGAGCAGTACTTC. This chain joins TRBV5-6 and TRBJ2-7; TRBD2 aligns across 10 bases. Germline CDR1 reads SGHDT; CDR2 reads YYEEEE. The J segment lost 0 bases and the V segment lost 2 bases, leaving 5 bases of the junction unmatched. The length of the CDR3 is 16 residues.

This clone was found once. This chain connects TRBV28 to TRBJ2-5; D unclear. CDR3 length: 12 amino acids. V lost 5 bases to trimming and J lost 5 bases, with 9 bases between them. CDR1 is MDHEN, CDR2 SYDVKM, per germline. In DNA form, the CDR3 reads TGTGCCAGCAGTCCCTTTCTCGAGACCCAGTACTTC. Translating it yields CASSPFLETQYF. Based on the CDR3 plus reference TRBV28 and TRBJ2-5, the full variable domain is DVKVTQSSRYLVKRTGEKVFLECVQDMDHENMFWYRQDPGLGLRLIYFSYDVKMKEKGDIPEGYSVSREKKERFSLILESASTNQTSMYLCASSPFLETQYFGPGTRLLVL.

The CDR3 loop reads CASSPGRIQYF. DNA for the CDR3: TGTGCCAGCAGTCCTGGGAGAATCCAGTACTTC. V is TRBV27 and J is TRBJ2-5, with D tentatively TRBD2 (5 bases). Trimming stripped 5 bases from V and 10 bases from J, with 11 bases between. Germline V CDR1 and CDR2: MNHEY, SMNVEV (reference sequence). The CDR3 covers 11 residues.

The rearrangement uses TRBV19 and TRBJ1-1, with 7 bases aligning to TRBD1. Germline V gene sequence: CDR1 LNHDA, CDR2 SQIVND (reference sequence). V trimming: 2 bases; J trimming: 0 bases; junction bases outside the gene matches: 3. The CDR3 length is 15 residues. The CDR3 sequence is CASSIWGQMNTEAFF. The CDR3 bases are TGTGCCAGTAGTATATGGGGACAGATGAACACTGAAGCTTTCTTT. Supplemented by reference TRBV19 and TRBJ1-1, the full variable domain reads DGGITQSPKYLFRKEGQNVTLSCEQNLNHDAMYWYRQDPGQGLRLIYYSQIVNDFQKGDIAEGYSVSREKKESFPLTVTSAQKNPTAFYLCASSIWGQMNTEAFFGQGTRLTVV.

This sequence joins TRBV19 and TRBJ2-1, with 10 positions matching TRBD2. Losses at the gene ends were 5 bases for V and 7 bases for J; bases not matched to a gene: 14. The germline V gene has CDR1 LNHDA and CDR2 SQIVND (reference sequence). This CDR3 comprises 17 residues. Here the CDR3 DNA reads TGTGCCAGTAGTGCGGGTTCTCTAGCGGGAGTGTTAAATGAGCAGTTCTTC. Protein: CASSAGSLAGVLNEQFF.

The chain employs TRBV10-3 and TRBJ2-1, with TRBD2 matching over 8 bases. The germline CDR1 and CDR2 sequences are ENHRY and SYGVKD. Losses at the gene ends were 3 bases for V and 2 bases for J; bases not matched to a gene: 12. The CDR3 extends over 18 amino acids. CDR3 coding DNA: TGTGCCATCAGTGATGCGGGGGGCATTAGCGGAACCTACAATGAGCAGTTCTTC. It is translated as CAISDAGGISGTYNEQFF.

This rearrangement joins TRBV7-8 to TRBJ1-2, with 9 bases lining up with TRBD1. The V gene end was trimmed by 5 bases and the J gene end by 6 bases; junction bases not matched to a gene: 4. The germline gives CDR1 SGHVS, CDR2 FQNEAQ. This CDR3 is 13 amino acids long. The CDR3, as DNA: TGTGCCAGCAGCCCGGACAGGGGAGATGGCTACACCTTC. This encodes CASSPDRGDGYTF.

Here the CDR3 DNA reads TGTGCCATCAGTGAGTCGCCGACAGGGGGCACAGATACGCAGTATTTT. It translates to CAISESPTGGTDTQYF. This chain connects TRBV10-3 to TRBJ2-3; 8 nucleotides match TRBD1. Losses at the gene ends were 0 bases for V and 1 base for J; bases not matched to a gene: 3. The CDR3 length is 16 residues. Per germline, CDR1 ENHRY and CDR2 SYGVKD.

V usage is TRBV10-3 and J usage is TRBJ2-1, with D possibly called TRBD1 or TRBD2 (5 bases each). This CDR3 spans 17 amino acids. Germline loops: CDR1 ENHRY, CDR2 SYGVKD. Trimming cost V 4 bases and J 0 bases, with 16 bases left between them. The CDR3 bases are TGTGCCATCAGTGGGGACCCTAACTCGAGCTCCTACAATGAGCAGTTCTTC. This codes for CAISGDPNSSSYNEQFF.

This clone was seen a single time. The rearrangement uses TRBV15 and TRBJ1-5, with D unclear. The CDR3 has 12 residues. Germline lookup yields CDR1 LNHNV and CDR2 YYDKDF (reference sequence). Trimming shortened V by 3 bases and J by 3 bases, and 3 bases separated the two germline ends. CDR3 bases: TGTGCCACCAGCAGGGACAATCAGCCCCAGCATTTT. Amino acid sequence: CATSRDNQPQHF.

This chain connects TRBV11-2 to TRBJ2-1; D possibly corresponds to TRBD2 (5 bases). The CDR3 consists of 17 residues. Trimming pared 7 bases from V and 0 bases from J, leaving 19 bases between. The germline gives CDR1 SGHAT, CDR2 FQNNGV. The DNA of the CDR3 is TGTGCCAGCACTCCCCTTAGAGGGCTAACCTCCTACAATGAGCAGTTCTTC. Protein sequence: CASTPLRGLTSYNEQFF.

V is TRBV19 and J is TRBJ2-2; unclear D gene. V dropped 6 bases and J dropped 0 bases, with 17 bases sitting between them. Germline V lookup: CDR1 LNHDA, CDR2 SQIVND (reference sequence). This CDR3 is built from 17 residues. CDR3 nucleotide sequence: TGTGCCAGTAGATTATTTGCCTCTGGCGCGAACACCGGGGAGCTGTTTTTT. It is translated as CASRLFASGANTGELFF. Full variable domain (remainder filled in from reference TRBV19 and TRBJ2-2): DGGITQSPKYLFRKEGQNVTLSCEQNLNHDAMYWYRQDPGQGLRLIYYSQIVNDFQKGDIAEGYSVSREKKESFPLTVTSAQKNPTAFYLCASRLFASGANTGELFFGEGSRLTVL.

This clone was seen a single time. V usage is TRBV7-9 and J usage is TRBJ2-5; TRBD1 matches at 10 bases. CDR1 is SEHNR and CDR2 is FQNEAQ in the germline V gene (reference sequence). V shed 3 bases, J shed 10 bases, and the junction held 8 bases outside the gene matches. The CDR3 has 14 residues. The CDR3 spells CASSFTYRDRGQYF. The DNA of the CDR3 is TGTGCCAGCAGCTTCACTTACCGGGACAGGGGCCAGTACTTC.

This chain uses TRBV27 with TRBJ2-5, with D possibly being TRBD2 (6 bases). Germline V gene lookup returns CDR1 MNHEY and CDR2 SMNVEV (reference sequence). Trimming took 6 bases from V and 1 from J, leaving 12 bases between them. The length of the CDR3 is 14 residues. DNA of the CDR3: TGTGCCAGCAGGGGAACGGGACTCCAAGAGACCCAGTACTTC. Encoded protein: CASRGTGLQETQYF.

This clone was picked up one time. The chain uses TRBV10-3 and TRBJ1-2, with D perhaps TRBD1 (5 bases). Trimming took 8 bases from V and 6 from J, leaving 22 bases between them. The germline V gene has CDR1 ENHRY and CDR2 SYGVKD. There are 15 residues in the CDR3. The CDR3 DNA follows: TGTGCCATCCTACCAGCCCCCGGGGCCCTCAATGGCTACACCTTC. Residues: CAILPAPGALNGYTF.